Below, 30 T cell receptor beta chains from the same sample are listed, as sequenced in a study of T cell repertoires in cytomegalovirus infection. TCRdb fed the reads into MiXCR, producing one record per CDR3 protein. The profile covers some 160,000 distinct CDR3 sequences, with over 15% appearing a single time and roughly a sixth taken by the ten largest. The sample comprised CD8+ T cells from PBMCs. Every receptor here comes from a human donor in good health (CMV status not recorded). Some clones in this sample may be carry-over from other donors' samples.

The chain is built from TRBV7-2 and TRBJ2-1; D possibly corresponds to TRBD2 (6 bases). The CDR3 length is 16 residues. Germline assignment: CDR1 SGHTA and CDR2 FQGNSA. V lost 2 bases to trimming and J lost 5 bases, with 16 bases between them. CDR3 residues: CASSLRRDLPHNEQFF. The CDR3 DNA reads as TGTGCCAGCAGCTTACGGCGGGATCTTCCCCACAATGAGCAGTTCTTC.

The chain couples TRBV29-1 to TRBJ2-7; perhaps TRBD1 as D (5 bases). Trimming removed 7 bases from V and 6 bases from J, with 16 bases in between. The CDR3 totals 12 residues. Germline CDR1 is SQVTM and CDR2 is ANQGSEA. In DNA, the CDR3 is TGCAGCGCAGGGAAAGGGGATCGCGAGCAGTACTTC. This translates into CSAGKGDREQYF.

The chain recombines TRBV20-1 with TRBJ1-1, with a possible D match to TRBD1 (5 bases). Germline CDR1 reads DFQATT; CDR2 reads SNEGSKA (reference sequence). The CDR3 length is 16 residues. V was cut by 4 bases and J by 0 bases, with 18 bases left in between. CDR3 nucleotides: TGCAGTGCTAAATTAACAGGTCTCGGGTTGAACACTGAAGCTTTCTTT. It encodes CSAKLTGLGLNTEAFF.

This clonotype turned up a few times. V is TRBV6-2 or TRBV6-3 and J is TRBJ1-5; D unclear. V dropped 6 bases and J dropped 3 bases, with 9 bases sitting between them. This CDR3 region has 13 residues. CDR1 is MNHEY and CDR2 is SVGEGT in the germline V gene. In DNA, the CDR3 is TGTGCCAGCAGAACAACATCCAATCAGCCCCAGCATTTT. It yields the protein CASRTTSNQPQHF.

The CDR3 loop reads CSVVYGGPEETQYF. The CDR3 DNA reads as TGCAGCGTTGTCTACGGGGGCCCCGAGGAGACCCAGTACTTC. This chain joins TRBV29-1 and TRBJ2-5, with D perhaps assigned TRBD1 or TRBD2 (6 bases each). The CDR3 runs 14 residues. The V gene's germline CDR1 is SQVTM and CDR2 ANQGSEA. With 4 bases removed from V and 5 bases from J, the gap between germline ends came to 17 bases.

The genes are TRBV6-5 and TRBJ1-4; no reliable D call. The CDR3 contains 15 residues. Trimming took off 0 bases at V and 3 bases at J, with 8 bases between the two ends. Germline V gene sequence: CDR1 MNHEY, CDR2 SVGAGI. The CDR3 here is CASSYSSGSNEKLFF. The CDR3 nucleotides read TGTGCCAGCAGTTACTCGTCCGGGTCTAATGAAAAACTGTTTTTT.

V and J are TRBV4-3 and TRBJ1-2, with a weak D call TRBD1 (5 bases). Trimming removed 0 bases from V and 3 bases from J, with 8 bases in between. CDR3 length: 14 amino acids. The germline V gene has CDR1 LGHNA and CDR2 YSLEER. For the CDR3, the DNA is TGCGCCAGCAGCCAAGATGGGGCAGACTATGGCTACACCTTC. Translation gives CASSQDGADYGYTF.

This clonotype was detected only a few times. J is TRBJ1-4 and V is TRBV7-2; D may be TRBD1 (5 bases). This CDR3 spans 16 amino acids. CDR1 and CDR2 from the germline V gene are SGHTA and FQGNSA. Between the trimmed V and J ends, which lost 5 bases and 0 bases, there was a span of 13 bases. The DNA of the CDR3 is TGTGCCAGCAGCCAGGCAAGGGGAACAACTAATGAAAAACTGTTTTTT. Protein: CASSQARGTTNEKLFF.

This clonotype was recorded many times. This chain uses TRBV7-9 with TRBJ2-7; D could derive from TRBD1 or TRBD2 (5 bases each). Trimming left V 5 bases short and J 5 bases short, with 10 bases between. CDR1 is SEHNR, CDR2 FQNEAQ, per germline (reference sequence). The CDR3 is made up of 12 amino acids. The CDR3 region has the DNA TGTGCCAGCAGCCATATGGGGGACGAGCAGTACTTC. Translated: CASSHMGDEQYF. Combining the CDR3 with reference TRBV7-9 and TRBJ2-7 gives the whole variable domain DTGVSQNPRHKITKRGQNVTFRCDPISEHNRLYWYRQTLGQGPEFLTYFQNEAQLEKSRLLSDRFSAERPKGSFSTLEIQRTEQGDSAMYLCASSHMGDEQYFGPGTRLTVT.

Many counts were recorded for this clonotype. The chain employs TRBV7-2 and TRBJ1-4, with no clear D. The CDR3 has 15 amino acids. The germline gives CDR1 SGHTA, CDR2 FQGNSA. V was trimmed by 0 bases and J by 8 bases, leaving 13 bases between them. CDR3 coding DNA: TGTGCCAGCAGCTTAGCGGGTTCGGGAGGCGAAAAACTGTTTTTT. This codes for CASSLAGSGGEKLFF.

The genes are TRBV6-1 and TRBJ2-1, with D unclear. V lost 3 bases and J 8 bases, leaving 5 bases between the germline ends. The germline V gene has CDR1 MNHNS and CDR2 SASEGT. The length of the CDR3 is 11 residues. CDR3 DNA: TGTGCCAGCAGTGAGGGCCATGAGCAGTTCTTC. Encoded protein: CASSEGHEQFF.

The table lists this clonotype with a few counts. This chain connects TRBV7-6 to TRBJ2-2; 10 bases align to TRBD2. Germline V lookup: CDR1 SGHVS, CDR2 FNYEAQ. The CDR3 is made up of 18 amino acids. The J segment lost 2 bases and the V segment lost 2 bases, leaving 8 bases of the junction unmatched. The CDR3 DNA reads TGTGCCAGCAGCTTAAGGGGGTCTAGCGGGGGAAACACCGGGGAGCTGTTTTTT. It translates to CASSLRGSSGGNTGELFF.

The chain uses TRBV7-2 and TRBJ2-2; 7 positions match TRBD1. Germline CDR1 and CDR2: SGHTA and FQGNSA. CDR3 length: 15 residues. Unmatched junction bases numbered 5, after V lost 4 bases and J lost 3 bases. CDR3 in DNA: TGTGCCAGCAGCTGGTTGACAGGGTACACCGGGGAGCTGTTTTTT. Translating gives CASSWLTGYTGELFF.

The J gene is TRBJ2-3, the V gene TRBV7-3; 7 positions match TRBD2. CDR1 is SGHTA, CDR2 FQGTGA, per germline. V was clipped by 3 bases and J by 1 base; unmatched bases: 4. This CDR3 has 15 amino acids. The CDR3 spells CASSFSAGGTDTQYF. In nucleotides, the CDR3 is TGTGCCAGCAGCTTCTCTGCGGGGGGCACAGATACGCAGTATTTT.

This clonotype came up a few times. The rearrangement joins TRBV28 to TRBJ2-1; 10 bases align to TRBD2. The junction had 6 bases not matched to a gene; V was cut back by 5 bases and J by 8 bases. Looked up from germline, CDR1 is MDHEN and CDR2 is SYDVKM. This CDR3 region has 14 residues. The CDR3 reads CASSLTGTSDEQFF. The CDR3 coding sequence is TGTGCCAGCAGTCTCACCGGGACTAGCGATGAGCAGTTCTTC.

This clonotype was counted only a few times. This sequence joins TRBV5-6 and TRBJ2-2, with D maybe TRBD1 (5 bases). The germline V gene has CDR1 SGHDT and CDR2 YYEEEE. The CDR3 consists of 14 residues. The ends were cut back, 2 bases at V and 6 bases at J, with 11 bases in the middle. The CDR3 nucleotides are TGTGCCAGCAGCTTTCGCCCAGGGCCCGGGGAGCTGTTTTTT. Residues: CASSFRPGPGELFF.

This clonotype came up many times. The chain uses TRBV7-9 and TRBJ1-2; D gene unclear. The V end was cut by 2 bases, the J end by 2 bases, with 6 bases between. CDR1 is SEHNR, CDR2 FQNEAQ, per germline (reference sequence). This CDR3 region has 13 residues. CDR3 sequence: CASSLSPNYGYTF. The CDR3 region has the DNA TGTGCCAGCAGCTTATCTCCGAACTATGGCTACACCTTC.

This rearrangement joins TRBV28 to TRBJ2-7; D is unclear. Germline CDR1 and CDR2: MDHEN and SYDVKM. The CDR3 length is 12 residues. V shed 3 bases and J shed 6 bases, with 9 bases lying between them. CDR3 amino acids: CASSFQFLEQYF. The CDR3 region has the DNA TGTGCCAGCAGTTTTCAGTTTCTCGAGCAGTACTTC.

The CDR3 spells CASSYSREDTNTEAFF. The CDR3 DNA is TGTGCCAGCAGTTACTCAAGAGAAGACACGAACACTGAAGCTTTCTTT. The V call is TRBV6-2 or TRBV6-3, the J call TRBJ1-1, with no clear D. The CDR3 spans 16 residues. From germline, CDR1 is MNHEY and CDR2 SVGEGT. Trimming took 0 bases from V and 1 from J, leaving 12 bases between them.

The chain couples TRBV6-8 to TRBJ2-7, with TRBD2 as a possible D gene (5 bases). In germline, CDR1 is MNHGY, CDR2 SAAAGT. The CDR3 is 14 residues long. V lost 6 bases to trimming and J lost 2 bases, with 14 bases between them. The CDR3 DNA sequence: TGTGCCAGCAGCTCCCTTTGGGGAGCCTACGAGCAGTACTTC. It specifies CASSSLWGAYEQYF.

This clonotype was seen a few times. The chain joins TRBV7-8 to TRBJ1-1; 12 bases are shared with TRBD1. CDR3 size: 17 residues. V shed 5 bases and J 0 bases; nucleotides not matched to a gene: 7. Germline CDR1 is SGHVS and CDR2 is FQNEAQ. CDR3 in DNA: TGTGCCAGCAGCGCGACCGGGACAGGGGGCATGAACACTGAAGCTTTCTTT. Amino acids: CASSATGTGGMNTEAFF.

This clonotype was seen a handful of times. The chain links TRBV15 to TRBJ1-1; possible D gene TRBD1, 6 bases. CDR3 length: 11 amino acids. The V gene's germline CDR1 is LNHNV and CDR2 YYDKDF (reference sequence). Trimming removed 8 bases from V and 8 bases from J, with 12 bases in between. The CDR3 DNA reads TGTGCCACCGGGCAGGGGTACGAAGCTTTCTTT. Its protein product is CATGQGYEAFF.

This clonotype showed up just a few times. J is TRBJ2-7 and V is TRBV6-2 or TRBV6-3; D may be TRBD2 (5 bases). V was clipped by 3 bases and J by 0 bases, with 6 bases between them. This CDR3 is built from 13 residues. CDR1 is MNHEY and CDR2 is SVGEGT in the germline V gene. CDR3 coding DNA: TGTGCCAGCAGTTATACTAGCTCCTACGAGCAGTACTTC. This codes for CASSYTSSYEQYF.

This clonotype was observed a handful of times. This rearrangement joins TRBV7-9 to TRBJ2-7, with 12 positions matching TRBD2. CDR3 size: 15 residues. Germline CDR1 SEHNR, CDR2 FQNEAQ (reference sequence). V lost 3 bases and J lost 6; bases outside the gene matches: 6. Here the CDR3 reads CASSFIASGRVEQYF. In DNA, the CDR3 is TGTGCCAGCAGCTTTATCGCTAGCGGGAGGGTCGAGCAGTACTTC.

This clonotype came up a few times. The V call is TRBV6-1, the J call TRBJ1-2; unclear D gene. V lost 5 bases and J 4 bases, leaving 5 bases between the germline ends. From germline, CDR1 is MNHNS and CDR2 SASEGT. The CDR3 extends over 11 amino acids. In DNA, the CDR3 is TGTGCCAGCAGTTACGGCTATGGCTACACCTTC. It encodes CASSYGYGYTF.

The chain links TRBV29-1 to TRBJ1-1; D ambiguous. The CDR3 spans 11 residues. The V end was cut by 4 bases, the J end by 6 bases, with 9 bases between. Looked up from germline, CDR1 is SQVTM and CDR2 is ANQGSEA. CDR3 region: CSVAEWSEAFF. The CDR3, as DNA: TGCAGCGTTGCAGAGTGGTCTGAAGCTTTCTTT. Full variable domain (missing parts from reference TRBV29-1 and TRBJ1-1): SAVISQKPSRDICQRGTSLTIQCQVDSQVTMMFWYRQQPGQSLTLIATANQGSEATYESGFVIDKFPISRPNLTFSTLTVSNMSPEDSSIYLCSVAEWSEAFFGQGTRLTVV.

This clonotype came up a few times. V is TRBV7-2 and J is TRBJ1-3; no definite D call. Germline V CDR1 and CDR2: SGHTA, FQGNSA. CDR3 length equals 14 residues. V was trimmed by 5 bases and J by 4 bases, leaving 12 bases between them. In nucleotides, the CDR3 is TGTGCCAGCAGCCCCCGGACGGTCGGAAACACCATATATTTT. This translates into CASSPRTVGNTIYF. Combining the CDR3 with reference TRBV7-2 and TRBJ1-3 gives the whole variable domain GAGVSQSPSNKVTEKGKDVELRCDPISGHTALYWYRQSLGQGLEFLIYFQGNSAPDKSGLPSDRFSAERTGGSVSTLTIQRTQQEDSAVYLCASSPRTVGNTIYFGEGSWLTVV.

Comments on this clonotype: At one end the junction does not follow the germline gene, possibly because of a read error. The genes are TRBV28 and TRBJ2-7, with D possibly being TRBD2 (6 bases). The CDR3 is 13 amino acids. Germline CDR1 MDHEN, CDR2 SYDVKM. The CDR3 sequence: CTSSLAEAYEQYF. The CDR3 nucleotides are TGTACCAGCAGTTTAGCGGAGGCCTACGAGCAGTACTTC.

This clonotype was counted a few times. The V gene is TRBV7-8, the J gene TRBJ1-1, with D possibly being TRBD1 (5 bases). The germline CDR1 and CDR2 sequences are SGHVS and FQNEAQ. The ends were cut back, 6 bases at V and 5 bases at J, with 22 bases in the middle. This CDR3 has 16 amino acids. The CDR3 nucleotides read TGTGCCAGCAGTCCCGCGAACTTGGGGGGGTGGACTGAAGCTTTCTTT. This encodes CASSPANLGGWTEAFF.

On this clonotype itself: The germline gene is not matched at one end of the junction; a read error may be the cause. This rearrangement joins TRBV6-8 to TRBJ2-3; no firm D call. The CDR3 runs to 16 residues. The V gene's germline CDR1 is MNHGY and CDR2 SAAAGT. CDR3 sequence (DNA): TGTGCCAGCAGTTACTCTTCCGCGATGACCACAGATACGCGGTATTTT. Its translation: CASSYSSAMTTDTRYF.